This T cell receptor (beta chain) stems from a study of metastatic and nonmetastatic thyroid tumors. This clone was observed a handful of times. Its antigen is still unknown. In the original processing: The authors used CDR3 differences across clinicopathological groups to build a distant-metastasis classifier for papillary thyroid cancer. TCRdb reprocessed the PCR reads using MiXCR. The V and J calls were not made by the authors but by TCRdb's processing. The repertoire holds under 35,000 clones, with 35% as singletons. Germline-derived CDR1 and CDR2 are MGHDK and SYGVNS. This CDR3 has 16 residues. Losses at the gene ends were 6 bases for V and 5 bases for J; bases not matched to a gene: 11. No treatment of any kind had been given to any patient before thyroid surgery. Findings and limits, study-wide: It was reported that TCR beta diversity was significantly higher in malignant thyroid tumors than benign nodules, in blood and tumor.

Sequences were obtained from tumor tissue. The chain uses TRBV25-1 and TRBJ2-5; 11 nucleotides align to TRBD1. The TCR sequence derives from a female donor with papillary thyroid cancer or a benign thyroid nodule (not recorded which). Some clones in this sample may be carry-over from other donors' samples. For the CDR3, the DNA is TGTGCCAGCAGCCCCGTCGGGACAGGGGGTGAGGAGACCCAGTACTTC. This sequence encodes CASSPVGTGGEETQYF.